Shown below are 2 T cell receptor beta chains from a single sample sequenced in a study of T cell responses to AZD1222 COVID-19 vaccine. Assay: immunoSEQ multiplex PCR; the TCRdb copy retains only in-frame clones and omits some. The sample shows roughly 130,000 clones, roughly 88% of them seen only once. The specimen comprised peripheral blood, sampled on day 0 of AZD1222 vaccination. Receptors originate from an adult in good health.

V is TRBV5-6 and J is TRBJ2-7; no definite D call. The CDR3 covers 14 residues. Trimming stripped 5 bases from V and 5 bases from J, with 17 bases between. Germline CDR1 reads SGHDT; CDR2 reads YYEEEE. CDR3 nucleotide sequence: TGTGCCAGCAGGTATGGCGCGCTTTGGAACGAGCAGTACTTC. This sequence encodes CASRYGALWNEQYF.

The chain is built from TRBV5-1 and TRBJ1-2, with 9 bases aligning to TRBD1. Germline trimming cut 4 bases from V and 6 bases from J; bases unmatched to any gene: 10. Germline V CDR1 and CDR2: SGHRS, YFSETQ. The CDR3 runs to 15 residues. CDR3 in DNA: TGCGCCAGCAGCCCCCGGACAGGGGTGAGGAATGGCTACACCTTC. Translation: CASSPRTGVRNGYTF.